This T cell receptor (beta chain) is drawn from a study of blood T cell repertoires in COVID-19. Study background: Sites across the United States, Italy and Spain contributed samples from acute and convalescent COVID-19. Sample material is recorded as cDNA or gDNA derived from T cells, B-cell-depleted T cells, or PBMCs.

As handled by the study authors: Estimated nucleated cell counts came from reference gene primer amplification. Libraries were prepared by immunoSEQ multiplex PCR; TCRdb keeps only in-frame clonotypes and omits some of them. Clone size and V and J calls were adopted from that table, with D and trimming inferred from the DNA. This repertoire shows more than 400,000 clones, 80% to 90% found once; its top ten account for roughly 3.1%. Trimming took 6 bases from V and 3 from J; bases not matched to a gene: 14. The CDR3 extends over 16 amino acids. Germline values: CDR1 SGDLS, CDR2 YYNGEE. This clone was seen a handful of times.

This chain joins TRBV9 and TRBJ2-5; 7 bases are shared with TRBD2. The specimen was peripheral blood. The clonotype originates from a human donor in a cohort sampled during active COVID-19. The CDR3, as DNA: TGTGCCAGCACCCCTCTTGGCGGGAGTCTTGAAGAGACCCAGTACTTC. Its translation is CASTPLGGSLEETQYF.